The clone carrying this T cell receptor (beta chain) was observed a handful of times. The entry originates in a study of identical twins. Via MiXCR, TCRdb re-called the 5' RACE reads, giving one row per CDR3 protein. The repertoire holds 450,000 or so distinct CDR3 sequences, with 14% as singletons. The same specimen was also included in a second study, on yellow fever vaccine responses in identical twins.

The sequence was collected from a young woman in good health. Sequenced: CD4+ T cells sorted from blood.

CDR3 sequence reads: CASSTTLWDEQFF. In nucleotides, the CDR3 is TGTGCCAGTAGTACCACCCTATGGGATGAGCAGTTCTTC. The rearrangement links TRBV19 to TRBJ2-1, with no clear D. The CDR3 extends over 13 amino acids. CDR1 is LNHDA, CDR2 SQIVND, per germline (reference sequence). The V gene lost 4 bases and the J gene lost 8 bases, with 12 bases spanning the gap.